The 19 T cell receptor beta chains below all came from one sample that was sequenced in a study of T cell responses to AZD1222 COVID-19 vaccine. Here immunoSEQ multiplex PCR was the method, and the copy in TCRdb shows in-frame clones only, minus some. The repertoire includes tens of thousands of clones, 86% of them detected once, and roughly 8.7% sits in the top ten. This sample comprised peripheral blood, obtained on day 0 of AZD1222 vaccination. The receptors stem from an adult in good health.

This clone is a singleton in its sample. The J gene is TRBJ2-2, the V gene TRBV11-3; no definite D call. V lost 2 bases to trimming and J lost 1 base, with 5 bases between them. This CDR3 has 14 amino acids. Per germline, CDR1 SGHNT and CDR2 YENEEA. The CDR3 DNA sequence: TGTGCCAGCAGCTTAATTGGGAACACCGGGGAGCTGTTTTTT. Translation: CASSLIGNTGELFF.

V and J are TRBV19 and TRBJ1-3; D is uncertain. The V end was cut by 4 bases, the J end by 2 bases, with 3 bases between. This CDR3 comprises 12 residues. Germline V gives CDR1 LNHDA, CDR2 SQIVND (reference sequence). In DNA form, the CDR3 reads TGTGCCAGTAGTACGGCTGGAAACACCATATATTTT. The encoded protein is CASSTAGNTIYF.

The CDR3 protein is CASSPTLAMEYKYF. DNA of the CDR3: TGCGCCAGCAGCCCGACCCTAGCGATGGAATATAAGTATTTT. This sequence joins TRBV5-1 and TRBJ2-3; possible D gene TRBD2, 6 bases. The CDR3 has 14 amino acids. V lost 4 bases, J lost 13 bases, and 22 bases lay in between. Germline V gene data show CDR1 as SGHRS and CDR2 as YFSETQ. Full variable domain (outside the CDR3, taken from reference TRBV5-1 and TRBJ2-3): KAGVTQTPRYLIKTRGQQVTLSCSPISGHRSVSWYQQTPGQGLQFLFEYFSETQRNKGNFPGRFSGRQFSNSRSEMNVSTLELGDSALYLCASSPTLAMEYKYFGPGTRLTVL.

This chain joins TRBV28 and TRBJ1-3; TRBD1 might be the D (5 bases). CDR1 MDHEN and CDR2 SYDVKM come from the germline V gene. Trimming stripped 5 bases from V and 3 bases from J, with 14 bases between. The CDR3 has 15 amino acids. CDR3: CASSRDFTYGNTIYF. CDR3 coding DNA: TGTGCCAGCAGTCGGGACTTTACGTATGGAAACACCATATATTTT.

The chain carries TRBV24-1 and TRBJ1-1; the D is unclear. Trimming pared 3 bases from V and 2 bases from J, leaving 0 bases between. The CDR3 is 11 amino acids. Germline V gives CDR1 KGHDR, CDR2 SFDVKD. CDR3 in DNA: TGTGCCACCAGTGATAACACTGAAGCTTTCTTT. The encoded protein is CATSDNTEAFF.

The V gene is TRBV20-1, the J gene TRBJ1-5; D gene unclear. Trimming stripped 3 bases from V and 6 bases from J, with 0 bases between. CDR3 length: 9 amino acids. The germline CDR1 and CDR2 sequences are DFQATT and SNEGSKA (reference sequence). The CDR3 here is CSASQPQHF. The CDR3 nucleotides are TGCAGTGCTAGTCAGCCCCAGCATTTT.

This rearrangement joins TRBV2 to TRBJ1-1; D gene uncertain. Germline assignment: CDR1 SNHLY and CDR2 FYNNEI. The CDR3 consists of 13 residues. The V and J ends lost 4 bases and 7 bases respectively, with 13 bases between them. Here the CDR3 DNA reads TGTGCCAGCAGTGGAGGGTCGTCCTTTGAAGCTTTCTTT. It translates to CASSGGSSFEAFF.

The gene calls are TRBV27 and TRBJ2-7; 8 positions agree with TRBD1. The length of the CDR3 is 16 residues. J lost 2 bases, V lost 4 bases, and 10 bases had no gene match. Germline V gene sequence: CDR1 MNHEY, CDR2 SMNVEV (reference sequence). CDR3 in amino acids: CASSSLTGTGPYEQYF. CDR3 nucleotide sequence: TGTGCCAGCAGTTCACTCACCGGGACAGGCCCCTACGAGCAGTACTTC.

The count of this clone is one. CDR3 residues: CSARARLAGEQYF. The CDR3 DNA reads as TGCAGCGCCCGGGCCCGGCTCGCAGGCGAGCAGTACTTC. The chain employs TRBV29-1 and TRBJ2-7; D is uncertain. Trimming took 7 bases from V and 6 from J, leaving 19 bases between them. This CDR3 region has 13 residues. Germline loops: CDR1 SQVTM, CDR2 ANQGSEA.

Here the CDR3 DNA reads TGTGCCAGCAGGCCGACAGGGGAAGAGACCCAGTACTTC. Translated, it gives CASRPTGEETQYF. The chain combines TRBV7-2 with TRBJ2-5; TRBD1 aligns across 8 bases. Germline values: CDR1 SGHTA, CDR2 FQGNSA. V trimming: 6 bases; J trimming: 3 bases; junction bases outside the gene matches: 3. The CDR3 length is 13 residues.

The chain carries TRBV9 and TRBJ1-6; 8 nucleotides agree with TRBD1. J was trimmed by 7 bases and V by 3 bases; bases with no gene match: 6. The CDR3 contains 15 residues. Germline CDR1 is SGDLS and CDR2 is YYNGEE. This CDR3 reads CASSEGTGGNSPLHF. CDR3 sequence (DNA): TGTGCCAGCAGCGAGGGGACAGGTGGAAATTCACCCCTCCACTTT.

This chain links TRBV11-2 with TRBJ2-5; 10 positions match TRBD2. J gave up 6 bases and V 4 bases, and 11 bases lay outside the gene matches. CDR1 SGHAT and CDR2 FQNNGV come from the germline V gene. This CDR3 spans 16 amino acids. CDR3 coding DNA: TGTGCCAGCAGCTGGCCCAGCGGGGGGGTGCATCAGACCCAGTACTTC. It specifies CASSWPSGGVHQTQYF.

The genes are TRBV4-2 and TRBJ1-4; no firm D call. Germline V gene sequence: CDR1 LGHNA, CDR2 YNFKEQ. The CDR3 consists of 15 residues. The germline V and J ends were trimmed by 2 bases and 7 bases, with 14 bases remaining between them. The CDR3 nucleotides are TGTGCCAGCAGCCAAATGTCCGTGGGCAGTGAAAAACTGTTTTTT. This translates into CASSQMSVGSEKLFF.

V usage is TRBV3-1 (or the pseudogene TRBV3-2) and J usage is TRBJ2-2; D possibly corresponds to TRBD2 (5 bases). There are 15 residues in the CDR3. Trimming removed 1 base at V and 3 bases at J, with 9 bases between. Germline V gene sequence: CDR1 LGHDT, CDR2 YNNKEL (reference sequence). In DNA form, the CDR3 reads TGTGCCAGCAGCCAAGGGCGGGTAGACACCGGGGAGCTGTTTTTT. Translating it yields CASSQGRVDTGELFF.

The J gene is TRBJ1-6, the V gene TRBV6-5; 8 nucleotides line up with TRBD1. Germline values: CDR1 MNHEY, CDR2 SVGAGI. There are 15 residues in the CDR3. Trimming at V came to 7 bases and at J to 6 bases, leaving 8 bases not matched to a gene. The CDR3 reads CASNDRGNGNSPLHF. DNA of the CDR3: TGTGCCAGCAACGACAGGGGTAATGGTAATTCACCCCTCCACTTT.

The V gene is TRBV5-1, the J gene TRBJ2-1, with TRBD2 matching over 8 bases. Germline V gene lookup returns CDR1 SGHRS and CDR2 YFSETQ. The trim removed 4 bases at V and 0 bases at J, leaving 12 bases unmatched. CDR3 length: 18 amino acids. For the CDR3, the DNA is TGCGCCAGCAGCCCCAGCACCGGGAGCGGGAGCTCCTACAATGAGCAGTTCTTC. This translates into CASSPSTGSGSSYNEQFF.

J is TRBJ1-1 and V is TRBV7-9, with D tentatively TRBD1 (6 bases). The CDR3 has 17 amino acids. Germline V gives CDR1 SEHNR, CDR2 FQNEAQ (reference sequence). The germline V and J ends were trimmed by 6 bases and 0 bases, with 20 bases remaining between them. The CDR3 sequence is CASSYDLQGTLNTEAFF. Written as DNA, the CDR3 is TGTGCCAGCAGTTACGACCTACAGGGTACCTTGAACACTGAAGCTTTCTTT.

V gene TRBV7-9 combines with J gene TRBJ1-2; D is unresolved. Trimming pared 5 bases from V and 3 bases from J, leaving 10 bases between. Germline loops: CDR1 SEHNR, CDR2 FQNEAQ (reference sequence). The CDR3 runs to 13 residues. The CDR3 DNA follows: TGTGCCAGCAGCCCGTCCGTGGACTATGGCTACACCTTC. Translating it yields CASSPSVDYGYTF.

V gene TRBV6-5 combines with J gene TRBJ2-2; D remains unclear. The V end lost 5 bases, the J end lost 0 bases, and 10 bases lay between the germline ends. Germline V CDR1 and CDR2: MNHEY, SVGAGI. The CDR3 totals 15 residues. In nucleotides, the CDR3 is TGTGCCAGCAGTCACAAGGCCACGAACACCGGGGAGCTGTTTTTT. Translated, it gives CASSHKATNTGELFF.